Listed below are T cell receptor beta chains from one sample, sequenced in a study of control samples from healthy donors and cancer patients. Produced via immunoSEQ multiplex PCR; TCRdb's table is partial and in-frame only. This sample carries about 170,000 clones, around 93% of them seen once, and the ten largest clones take approximately 4%. The sample consisted of blood. The receptors were sampled from a woman aged 55-69 years in good health. CDR3s include the opening cysteine and the closing phenylalanine or tryptophan. D genes are given only for firm matches. Expanded clones are given a class, and other clones once, few, many or no size at all.

CDR3 DNA | CDR3 protein | V gene | D gene | clone size | J gene
TGTGCCAGCAGCCTCTGGGGGGGATCCTACAATGAGCAGTTCTTC | CASSLWGGSYNEQFF | TRBV7-2 | TRBD2 | NA | TRBJ2-1
TGTGCCAGCAGTTTTACGGCTAGCGGGGGACGAGAGACCCAGTACTTC | CASSFTASGGRETQYF | TRBV27 | TRBD2 | NA | TRBJ2-5
TGTGCCAGCAGTTTATCCCAGGGGACTGAAGCTTTCTTT | CASSLSQGTEAFF | TRBV12-3/TRBV12-4 | NA | once | TRBJ1-1
TGTGCCAGCTCCGTCGCGAGCGCAGGCTTTAATGAAAAACTGTTTTTT | CASSVASAGFNEKLFF | TRBV18 | NA | NA | TRBJ1-4
TGTGCCAGCAGGGACGGCGGGGCCTCACCCCCTGGCTACACCTTC | CASRDGGASPPGYTF | TRBV7-2 | NA | NA | TRBJ1-2
TGTGCCAGCAGCGTTCTAGCGGGGAGGAACACCGGGGAGCTGTTTTTT | CASSVLAGRNTGELFF | TRBV9 | TRBD2 | NA | TRBJ2-2
TGTGCCAGCTATCAAGAGACCCAGTACTTC | CASYQETQYF | TRBV5-8 | NA | NA | TRBJ2-5
TGTGCCAGCAGCCAAGAAATAGCGGGGGAGGAGACCCAGTACTTC | CASSQEIAGEETQYF | TRBV3-1/TRBV3-2 | TRBD2 | NA | TRBJ2-5
TGTGCCTGGAGGATAAGTGGGCGGACGGAGACCCAGTACTTC | CAWRISGRTETQYF | TRBV30 | NA | NA | TRBJ2-5
TGTGCCAGCTCACGAGACAGAGAAAAACTGTTTTTT | CASSRDREKLFF | TRBV18 | NA | NA | TRBJ1-4
TGTGCCAGCAGTTACTTCACAGGGGGCACTGAAGCTTTCTTT | CASSYFTGGTEAFF | TRBV6-5 | TRBD1 | NA | TRBJ1-1
TGTGCCAGCAGCTCGGACACGACAACTAATGAAAAACTGTTTTTT | CASSSDTTTNEKLFF | TRBV7-8 | NA | NA | TRBJ1-4
TGTGCCAGCAGTTTCACCTCCAGGACGGGAAGCTCCTATAATTCACCCCTCCACTTT | CASSFTSRTGSSYNSPLHF | TRBV27 | NA | NA | TRBJ1-6
TGTGCCAGCAGCTTAACTCTAGCGGGGGCCTTCGAGCAGTTCTTC | CASSLTLAGAFEQFF | TRBV7-9 | TRBD2 | NA | TRBJ2-1
TGTGCCAGTACCCTCAAGGCGGGGATGGGTGAAGCTTTCTTT | CASTLKAGMGEAFF | TRBV19 | NA | NA | TRBJ1-1
TGTGCCAGCAGTAATCCGGGACTAGCGGGGTTAGATACGCAGTATTTT | CASSNPGLAGLDTQYF | TRBV2 | TRBD2 | NA | TRBJ2-3
TGTGCCAGCAGCTCTGTCACCGGGACCCCAGGAAACACCATATATTTT | CASSSVTGTPGNTIYF | TRBV7-2 | NA | NA | TRBJ1-3
TGTGCCAGCAGCCCCCCGGGACTAGCGGGGGGGAACACCGGGGAGCTGTTTTTT | CASSPPGLAGGNTGELFF | TRBV7-2 | TRBD2 | NA | TRBJ2-2
TGTGCCAGCAGCGTAGCAGGGGGGAGCTCCTACGAGCAGTACTTC | CASSVAGGSSYEQYF | TRBV9 | NA | NA | TRBJ2-7
TGTGCCAGCAGATTGGGGAACACTGAAGCTTTCTTT | CASRLGNTEAFF | TRBV27 | NA | NA | TRBJ1-1
TGTGCCATTAAGGACAGGGTAGACACTGAAGCTTTCTTT | CAIKDRVDTEAFF | TRBV10-3 | TRBD1 | NA | TRBJ1-1
TGTGCCAGCAGCTTACAGAGATTGAACACTGAAGCTTTCTTT | CASSLQRLNTEAFF | TRBV7-2 | NA | few | TRBJ1-1
TGTGCCAGCAGCTTCCCGGGACAGGGCCTTATGAACACTGAAGCTTTCTTT | CASSFPGQGLMNTEAFF | TRBV7-8 | TRBD1 | NA | TRBJ1-1
TGCGCCAGCAGTTTTTTCTGGGTAAGAGTTGGGAATCAGCCCCAGCATTTT | CASSFFWVRVGNQPQHF | TRBV23-1 | NA | NA | TRBJ1-5
TGTGCCAGCAGTTTCACAGGGAGGGAGACCCAGTACTTC | CASSFTGRETQYF | TRBV12-3/TRBV12-4 | NA | NA | TRBJ2-5
TGTGCCAGCAGCTTATACAGGGGGGACACTGAAGCTTTCTTT | CASSLYRGDTEAFF | TRBV7-9 | TRBD1 | NA | TRBJ1-1
TGTGCCAGTAGACCCCCAGGTGAGGCACGACCCCTCCACTTT | CASRPPGEARPLHF | TRBV19 | NA | NA | TRBJ1-6
TGTGCCAGCAGTTTATGGACAGGAGATAGCAATCAGCCCCAGCATTTT | CASSLWTGDSNQPQHF | TRBV28 | NA | once | TRBJ1-5
TGTGCCATCTCGACAGGGCATAGCAATCAGCCCCAGCATTTT | CAISTGHSNQPQHF | TRBV10-3 | TRBD1 | NA | TRBJ1-5
TGTGCCAGCAGTAGAGGACACACAACTAATGAAAAACTGTTTTTT | CASSRGHTTNEKLFF | TRBV6-5 | NA | NA | TRBJ1-4
TGTGCCTGGAGCCGAGTCAGTAGCAATCAGCCCCAGCATTTT | CAWSRVSSNQPQHF | TRBV30 | NA | NA | TRBJ1-5
TGTGCCAGCAGTTTAGAGGACGGGGGTGGAGCTTTCTTT | CASSLEDGGGAFF | TRBV11-2 | NA | NA | TRBJ1-1
TGTGCCAGTAGTCCACAGCACCTCCCGAACACTGAAGCTTTCTTT | CASSPQHLPNTEAFF | TRBV19 | NA | NA | TRBJ1-1
TGTGCCAGCAGCTTTACTGGGGGTCCGTCCTACGAGCAGTACTTC | CASSFTGGPSYEQYF | TRBV5-8 | NA | NA | TRBJ2-7
TGTGCCACCAGTGATTACTGGACAGGGACTGAAAAACTGTTTTTT | CATSDYWTGTEKLFF | TRBV24-1 | TRBD1 | NA | TRBJ1-4
TGTGCCACCCAACCGGGACACTTGAACACTGAAGCTTTCTTT | CATQPGHLNTEAFF | TRBV19 | NA | NA | TRBJ1-1
TGTGCCAGTCGCAGGTCCGGGACAGGGGTCGAAAAACTGTTTTTT | CASRRSGTGVEKLFF | TRBV19 | TRBD1 | NA | TRBJ1-4
TGTGCCACCAGTGACAGGACGGGGGGGCTCGCAGATACGCAGTATTTT | CATSDRTGGLADTQYF | TRBV24-1 | TRBD2 | NA | TRBJ2-3
TGTGCCAGCTCACCGACCCTAGGGGATCAGCCCCAGCATTTT | CASSPTLGDQPQHF | TRBV18 | NA | NA | TRBJ1-5
TGTGCCAGCAGTCGGGACAGTCGGTTCTACGAGCAGTACTTC | CASSRDSRFYEQYF | TRBV6-2/TRBV6-3 | TRBD1 | NA | TRBJ2-7
TGTGCCAGCAGCTTAGACAGGGGAAATCAGCCCCAGCATTTT | CASSLDRGNQPQHF | TRBV7-2 | TRBD1 | NA | TRBJ1-5
TGTGCCAGCAGCCATCACGCGGGGACAGGGGGCAATCAGCCCCAGCATTTT | CASSHHAGTGGNQPQHF | TRBV7-2 | TRBD1 | NA | TRBJ1-5
TGTGCCAGCGGTCGACTAGCGGGGGGGGCCAAGGCCTACAATGAGCAGTTCTTC | CASGRLAGGAKAYNEQFF | TRBV7-6 | TRBD2 | NA | TRBJ2-1
TGTGCCAGCAGCCCAAGGCACGGAAATAGCAATCAGCCCCAGCATTTT | CASSPRHGNSNQPQHF | TRBV7-2 | NA | NA | TRBJ1-5
TGTGCCAGCAGTTCTCGAAGGGGAGGGGCTCTCTATGGCTACACCTTC | CASSSRRGGALYGYTF | TRBV6-5 | NA | NA | TRBJ1-2
TGTGCCAGCAGCCACTCTTACGGGGGGGACACTGAAGCTTTCTTT | CASSHSYGGDTEAFF | TRBV3-1/TRBV3-2 | NA | once | TRBJ1-1
TGTGCCAGCAGTCGACAGGGAGCTGAAAAACTGTTTTTT | CASSRQGAEKLFF | TRBV6-5 | TRBD1 | NA | TRBJ1-4
TGTGCCAGCAGCTCTTGGGGTGAAGCTTTCTTT | CASSSWGEAFF | TRBV7-2 | NA | NA | TRBJ1-1
TGTGCCAGCTCACCTCGACAGGGAGGGAACACTGAAGCTTTCTTT | CASSPRQGGNTEAFF | TRBV18 | TRBD1 | NA | TRBJ1-1
TGTGCCGTCAGGGGGGGTCTTTTTTATGGCTACACCTTC | CAVRGGLFYGYTF | TRBV28 | TRBD1 | NA | TRBJ1-2